This TCR beta chain originates from a study of Graves' ophthalmopathy and Graves' hyperthyroidism. V lost 1 base, J lost 6 bases, and 2 bases lay in between. CDR1 is KGHDR and CDR2 is SFDVKD in the germline V gene. CDR3 length: 12 residues. This clonotype was seen repeatedly, ten times or more. Amplified material comprised TCR beta CDR3 regions derived from RNA transcripts. Second-round multiplex PCR came after a first-round RT-PCR that employed HTBI primers. MiXCR was run by TCRdb on the multiplex PCR reads, yielding one entry per CDR3 protein. Among around 590,000 distinct CDR3 sequences, roughly 40% were seen once, and the ten largest hold about 4.1%.

The sequenced material came from peripheral blood or thyroid tissue (not recorded which). The chain has TRBV24-1 and TRBJ2-2; D is unresolved. This receptor was taken from an adult man with Graves' hyperthyroidism. This CDR3 is CATSDFAGELFF. The DNA for the CDR3 is TGTGCCACCAGTGATTTTGCCGGGGAGCTGTTTTTT.